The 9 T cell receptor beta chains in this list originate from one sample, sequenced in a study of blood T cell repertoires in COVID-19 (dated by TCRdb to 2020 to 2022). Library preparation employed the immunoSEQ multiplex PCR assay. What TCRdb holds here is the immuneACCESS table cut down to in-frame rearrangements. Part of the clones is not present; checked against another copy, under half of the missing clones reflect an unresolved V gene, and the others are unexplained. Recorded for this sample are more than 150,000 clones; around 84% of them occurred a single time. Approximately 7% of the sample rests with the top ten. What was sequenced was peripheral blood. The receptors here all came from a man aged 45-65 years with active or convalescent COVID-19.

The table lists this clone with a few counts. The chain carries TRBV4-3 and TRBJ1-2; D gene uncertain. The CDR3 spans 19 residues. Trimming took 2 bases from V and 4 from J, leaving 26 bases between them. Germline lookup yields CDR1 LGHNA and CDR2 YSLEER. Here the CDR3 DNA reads TGCGCCAGCAGCCAAACCCTTACGTGGGCAGGAAACATCGGCTATGGCTACACCTTC. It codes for CASSQTLTWAGNIGYGYTF.

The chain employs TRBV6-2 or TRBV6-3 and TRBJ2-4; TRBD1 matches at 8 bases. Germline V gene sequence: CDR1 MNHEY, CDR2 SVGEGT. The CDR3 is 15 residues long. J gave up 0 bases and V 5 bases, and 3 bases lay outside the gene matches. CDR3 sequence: CASSRDRLAKNIQYF. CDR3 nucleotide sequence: TGTGCCAGCAGTCGGGACAGGCTAGCCAAAAACATTCAGTACTTC.

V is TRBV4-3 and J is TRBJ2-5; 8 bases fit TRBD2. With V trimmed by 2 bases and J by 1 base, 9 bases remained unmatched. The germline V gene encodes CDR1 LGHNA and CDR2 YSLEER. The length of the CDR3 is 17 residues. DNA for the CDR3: TGCGCCAGCAGCCAAATGGCTAGCGGGCCCCGCCAAGAGACCCAGTACTTC. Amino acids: CASSQMASGPRQETQYF.

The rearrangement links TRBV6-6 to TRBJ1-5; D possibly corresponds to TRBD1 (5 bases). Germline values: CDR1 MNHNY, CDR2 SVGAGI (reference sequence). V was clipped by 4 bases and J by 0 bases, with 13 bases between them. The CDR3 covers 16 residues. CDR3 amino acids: CASSLKGPYSNQPQHF. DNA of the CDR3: TGTGCCAGCAGTTTAAAGGGGCCATATAGCAATCAGCCCCAGCATTTT.

CDR3 in amino acids: CASSAQAGSSYEQYF. The CDR3 bases are TGTGCCAGCAGCGCACAGGCGGGGAGCTCCTACGAGCAGTACTTC. The rearrangement joins TRBV7-6 to TRBJ2-7; the D gene is possibly TRBD2 (6 bases). Per germline, CDR1 SGHVS and CDR2 FNYEAQ. The V and J ends lost 5 bases and 0 bases respectively, with 14 bases between them. The CDR3 has 15 amino acids.

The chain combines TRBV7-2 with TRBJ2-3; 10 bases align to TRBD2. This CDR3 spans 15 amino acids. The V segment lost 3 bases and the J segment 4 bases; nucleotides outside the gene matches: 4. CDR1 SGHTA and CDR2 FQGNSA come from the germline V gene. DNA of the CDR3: TGTGCCAGCAGCTTTACTAGCGGGAATTCAGATACGCAGTATTTT. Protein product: CASSFTSGNSDTQYF.

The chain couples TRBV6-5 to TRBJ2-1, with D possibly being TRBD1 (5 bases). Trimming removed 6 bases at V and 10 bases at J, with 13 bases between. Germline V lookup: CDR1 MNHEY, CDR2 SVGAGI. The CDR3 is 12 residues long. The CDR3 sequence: CASSFQGGEQFF. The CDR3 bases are TGTGCCAGCAGCTTCCAGGGCGGCGAGCAGTTCTTC.

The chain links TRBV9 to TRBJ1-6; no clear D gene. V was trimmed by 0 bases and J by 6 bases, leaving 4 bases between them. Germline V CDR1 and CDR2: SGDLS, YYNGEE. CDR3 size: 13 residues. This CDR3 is CASSVDGNSPLHF. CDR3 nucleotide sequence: TGTGCCAGCAGCGTAGACGGTAATTCACCCCTCCACTTT.

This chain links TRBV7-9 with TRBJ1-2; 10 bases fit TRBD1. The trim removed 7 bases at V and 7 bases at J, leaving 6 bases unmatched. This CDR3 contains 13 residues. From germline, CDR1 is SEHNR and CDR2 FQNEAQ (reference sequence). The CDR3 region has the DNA TGTGCCAGCACCCCGACAGGGGGCAGTGGCTACACCTTC. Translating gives CASTPTGGSGYTF.